The rows below give T cell receptor beta chains drawn from one sample of a study of T cells in Graves' hyperthyroidism and ophthalmopathy. TCRdb re-called the multiplex PCR reads through MiXCR, storing one row per CDR3 protein. The sample yields hundreds of thousands of distinct CDR3 sequences, roughly 22% seen once. Specimen: blood. These receptors all stem from a man aged 30 to 39 with Graves' ophthalmopathy. Each CDR3 is given with its conserved first and last residue. Fields, in order: clone size, V gene, J gene, D gene, CDR3 protein, CDR3 DNA. The D gene is left open where the match is weak. Clone size appears in some rows only: once, few, many, or a class for an expanded clone.

many	TRBV28	TRBJ1-2	.	CASIASRSQGQFYGYTF	TGTGCCAGCATTGCTTCAAGGTCCCAGGGTCAGTTCTATGGCTACACCTTC
few	TRBV14	TRBJ2-7	TRBD1	CASSQVRQGKRYEQYF	TGTGCCAGCAGCCAAGTTAGACAGGGTAAACGCTACGAGCAGTACTTC
.	TRBV20-1	TRBJ2-5	TRBD2	CSARDLRGGEETQYF	TGCAGTGCTAGAGATCTTCGCGGGGGAGAAGAGACCCAGTACTTC
many	TRBV11-2	TRBJ2-5	TRBD2	CASSMLRPLAAQETQYF	TGTGCCAGCAGCATGCTCCGGCCTCTAGCGGCGCAAGAGACCCAGTACTTC
.	TRBV28	TRBJ2-7	.	CASRAAGTASHYEQYF	TGTGCCAGCAGAGCCGCGGGGACAGCGAGCCACTACGAGCAGTACTTC
many	TRBV30	TRBJ2-7	.	CAWSVGSAETEQYF	TGTGCCTGGAGTGTGGGCTCGGCCGAGACAGAGCAGTACTTC
.	TRBV29-1	TRBJ1-2	TRBD1	CSAETGTNYGYTF	TGCAGCGCAGAGACAGGGACTAACTATGGCTACACCTTC
many	TRBV5-1	TRBJ2-1	TRBD1	CASQPGQGFGEQFF	TGCGCCAGCCAACCGGGACAGGGATTCGGTGAGCAGTTCTTC
.	TRBV18	TRBJ2-1	TRBD2	CASSPSWGGNEQFF	TGTGCCAGCTCACCTTCCTGGGGGGGGAATGAGCAGTTCTTC
many	TRBV7-9	TRBJ1-1	.	CASSPGTSRTEAFF	TGTGCCAGCAGTCCCGGGACTTCTCGCACTGAAGCTTTCTTT
many	TRBV5-1	TRBJ2-3	.	CASSLAGTSTDTQYF	TGCGCCAGCAGCTTAGCAGGTACTAGCACAGATACGCAGTATTTT
many	TRBV3-1	TRBJ2-5	TRBD2	CASTPGLAGIETQYF	TGTGCCAGCACCCCGGGCCTAGCGGGAATCGAGACCCAGTACTTC
.	TRBV12-3/TRBV12-4	TRBJ1-5	.	CASSSTGQPQHF	TGTGCCAGCAGTTCGACCGGACAGCCCCAGCATTTT
few	TRBV28	TRBJ1-2	.	CASSLYDPPSYGYTF	TGTGCCAGCAGTTTATATGACCCCCCGAGCTATGGCTACACCTTC
.	TRBV7-6	TRBJ2-3	.	CASSLASSGADTQYF	TGTGCCAGCAGCTTAGCTAGTTCGGGAGCAGATACGCAGTATTTT
many	TRBV7-9	TRBJ2-1	.	CASSLSRAIGLDEQFF	TGTGCCAGCAGCCTGTCCCGGGCTATAGGGTTGGATGAGCAGTTCTTC
many	TRBV27	TRBJ1-1	TRBD1	CASSQGQERRTEAFF	TGTGCCAGCAGTCAAGGACAGGAACGTAGGACTGAAGCTTTCTTT
few	TRBV28	TRBJ1-2	.	CASRIKDYGYTF	TGTGCCAGCAGAATCAAGGACTATGGCTACACCTTC
few	TRBV12-3/TRBV12-4	TRBJ2-3	TRBD2	CASSLGREGPDTQYF	TGTGCCAGCAGTTTGGGTCGGGAGGGCCCCGATACGCAGTATTTT
.	TRBV30	TRBJ2-7	TRBD1	CAWGVQGDYEQYF	TGTGCCTGGGGTGTACAGGGGGACTACGAGCAGTACTTC
.	TRBV24-1	TRBJ2-7	.	CATRDRDSNYEQYF	TGTGCCACCAGAGACAGAGACAGCAACTACGAGCAGTACTTC
few	TRBV5-1	TRBJ2-2	TRBD1	CASSFGQGDTGELFF	TGCGCCAGCAGCTTTGGACAGGGGGACACCGGGGAGCTGTTTTTT
few	TRBV20-1	TRBJ1-3	.	CSARAGTISGNTIYF	TGCAGTGCTAGAGCCGGGACAATCTCTGGAAACACCATATATTTT
many	TRBV12-3/TRBV12-4	TRBJ2-7	TRBD2	CASSTLGGGREQYF	TGTGCCAGCAGTACCCTCGGGGGCGGGAGGGAGCAGTACTTC
.	TRBV14	TRBJ1-2	.	CASSQSGLYGYTF	TGTGCCAGCAGCCAGTCGGGACTCTATGGCTACACCTTC
few	TRBV24-1	TRBJ2-2	.	CATESRRELNTGELFF	TGTGCCACCGAAAGCAGGAGGGAGCTTAACACCGGGGAGCTGTTTTTT
.	TRBV15	TRBJ1-5	.	CATSRTGGNQPQHF	TGTGCCACCAGCAGGACGGGGGGCAATCAGCCCCAGCATTTT
many	TRBV30	TRBJ1-1	TRBD1	CAWRTGDTEAFF	TGTGCCTGGCGGACAGGGGATACTGAAGCTTTCTTT
many	TRBV28	TRBJ2-3	TRBD2	CASCKLWGGGPSSDTQYF	TGTGCCAGCTGCAAGTTATGGGGGGGAGGGCCGTCCTCAGATACGCAGTATTTT
many	TRBV7-2	TRBJ2-1	.	CASSLTRGHEQFF	TGTGCCAGCAGCTTAACCAGAGGGCATGAGCAGTTCTTC
.	TRBV7-8	TRBJ2-7	.	CASSLLSSTEQYF	TGTGCCAGCAGCTTACTCAGCAGTACCGAGCAGTACTTC
.	TRBV6-2/TRBV6-3	TRBJ2-5	TRBD1	CASSPQTVAGQGASLETQYF	TGTGCCAGCAGCCCCCAAACGGTGGCGGGACAGGGGGCCAGTCTGGAGACCCAGTACTTC
many	TRBV20-1	TRBJ1-2	TRBD1	CSARVLFGTGNGYTF	TGCAGTGCTAGAGTTTTGTTCGGGACAGGGAACGGCTACACCTTC
few	TRBV14	TRBJ1-6	TRBD1	CASSQNRGGSPLHF	TGTGCCAGCAGCCAAAACAGGGGTGGATCACCCCTCCACTTT
few	TRBV2	TRBJ2-1	TRBD1	CASTGQGGNEQFF	TGTGCCAGCACGGGACAGGGGGGCAATGAGCAGTTCTTC
.	TRBV6-1	TRBJ2-5	TRBD1	CASRRDSKETQYF	TGTGCCAGCAGAAGGGACAGTAAAGAGACCCAGTACTTC
few	TRBV6-1	TRBJ2-3	.	CASREPGLRTDTQYF	TGTGCCAGCAGAGAACCGGGACTCCGCACAGATACGCAGTATTTT
.	TRBV29-1	TRBJ1-1	.	CSVGDRNTEAFF	TGCAGCGTTGGAGACAGGAACACTGAAGCTTTCTTT
many	TRBV20-1	TRBJ1-1	.	CSATSGLENTEAFF	TGCAGTGCCACATCGGGCTTAGAGAACACTGAAGCTTTCTTT
many	TRBV20-1	TRBJ2-7	TRBD2	CSARKTSRLSYEQYF	TGCAGTGCTAGAAAGACTAGCAGGCTCTCCTACGAGCAGTACTTC
many	TRBV11-2	TRBJ2-7	.	CASSLDPTNYEQYF	TGTGCCAGCAGCTTAGACCCTACCAATTACGAGCAGTACTTC
few	TRBV6-1	TRBJ2-5	TRBD2	CASSSPGLAGGAGETQYF	TGTGCCAGCAGTTCCCCTGGACTAGCGGGAGGGGCGGGGGAGACCCAGTACTTC
.	TRBV20-1	TRBJ2-3	TRBD2	CSARDSSGSLVDTQYF	TGCAGTGCTAGAGATTCAAGCGGGAGCTTGGTAGATACGCAGTATTTT
few	TRBV11-2	TRBJ2-2	.	CASSLVLGTNTGELFF	TGTGCCAGCAGCTTGGTTCTCGGGACGAACACCGGGGAGCTGTTTTTT
.	TRBV28	TRBJ2-3	TRBD2	CASSFQPFSAGGPLTQYF	TGTGCCAGCAGCTTCCAGCCTTTTTCTGCGGGAGGGCCACTTACGCAGTATTTT